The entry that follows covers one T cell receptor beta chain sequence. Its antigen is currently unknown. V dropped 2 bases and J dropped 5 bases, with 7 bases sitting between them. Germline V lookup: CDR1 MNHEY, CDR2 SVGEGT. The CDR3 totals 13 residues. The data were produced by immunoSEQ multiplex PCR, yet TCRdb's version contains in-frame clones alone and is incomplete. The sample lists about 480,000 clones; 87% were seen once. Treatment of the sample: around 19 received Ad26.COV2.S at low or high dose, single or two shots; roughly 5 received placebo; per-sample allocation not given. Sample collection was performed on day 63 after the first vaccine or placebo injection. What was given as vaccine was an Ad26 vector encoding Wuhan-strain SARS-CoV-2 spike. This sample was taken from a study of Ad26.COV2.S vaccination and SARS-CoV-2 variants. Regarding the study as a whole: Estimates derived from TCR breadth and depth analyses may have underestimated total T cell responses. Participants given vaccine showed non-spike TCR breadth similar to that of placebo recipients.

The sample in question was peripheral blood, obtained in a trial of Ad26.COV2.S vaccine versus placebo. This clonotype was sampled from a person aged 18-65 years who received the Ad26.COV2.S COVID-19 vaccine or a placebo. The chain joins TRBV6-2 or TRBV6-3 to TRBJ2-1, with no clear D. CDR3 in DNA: TGTGCCAGCAGTTACGGCGGACACAATGAGCAGTTCTTC. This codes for CASSYGGHNEQFF.